The TCR beta chain under discussion was sequenced for a study of CD8 T cells in ankylosing spondylitis. Notes on the study in general: Disease-linked clones reportedly showed significant enrichment in matched ankylosing spondylitis synovial fluid. The disease-linked clones had a CD8+ phenotype and low blood frequencies.

With respect to this clonotype: The antigen is unknown.

Trimming cost V 6 bases and J 1 base, with 9 bases left between them. Germline loops: CDR1 LGHDT, CDR2 YNNKEL (reference sequence). The CDR3 totals 13 residues. TCRdb used MiXCR to reprocess the 5' RACE reads, holding one entry per CDR3 protein. The sample lists 350,000 to 450,000 distinct CDR3 sequences, roughly 22% occurring once. The chain joins TRBV3-1 to TRBJ1-1; D gene ambiguous. Material for sequencing was blood, either unsorted or a sorted T cell fraction (not recorded which). This TCR was recovered from a male donor with ankylosing spondylitis or in good health (not recorded which). CDR3 sequence: CASRGEKNTEAFF. The CDR3 DNA is TGTGCCAGCAGAGGAGAGAAGAACACTGAAGCTTTCTTT. Using reference TRBV3-1 and TRBJ1-1 for the parts outside the CDR3, the full variable domain is DTAVSQTPKYLVTQMGNDKSIKCEQNLGHDTMYWYKQDSKKFLKIMFSYNNKELIINETVPNRFSPKSPDKAHLNLHINSLELGDSAVYFCASRGEKNTEAFFGQGTRLTVV.